This T cell receptor beta chain derives from a study of cytomegalovirus exposure and HLA in healthy donors (dated by TCRdb to about 2017). Regarding the complete study: An earlier analysis of more than 550 of the donors reported roughly 300 Gb of sequence data and 100 million to 120 million unique TCR beta sequences obtained from roughly 180 million T cells. Among the roughly 400 genotyped donors, around 81% belonged to the genetic ancestry cluster associated with self-reported Caucasian donors. The aim of the study was to test whether cataloging public T cell receptors could identify signatures of past pathogen exposure. Rather than drawing on any new phenotypic data, the later analysis identified candidate immune exposures from TCR beta sequences and the way those sequences occurred across donors. In an earlier analysis of 587 of the donors, high-throughput TCR beta sequencing was used to judge whether each TCR beta V gene segment behaved as functional or pseudogenic. The number of typed donors differed by locus: about 620-640 for A, B, C, DRB1 and DQB1; roughly 510 for DQA1; approximately 600 for DPA1; and roughly 450 for DPB1. To predict cytomegalovirus infection status, the study brought together high-throughput TCR immunosequencing, statistical association of individual TCRs with disease status, and machine learning. HLA typing included class I and class II loci at four-digit resolution. All discovery cohort repertoires had been generated on a single sequencing platform. On average, 235,054 unique TCR beta nucleotide sequences were sequenced per donor among some 430 genotyped donors of the cohort, with roughly 19% of those sequences being non-productive. A separate validation cohort of over a hundred different subjects was used in addition to the approximately 670-subject first cohort. Donor age, sex, ethnicity and CMV serostatus were collected together with the repertoire data. A later analysis re-analyzed previously published TCR beta repertoires from about 600 donors and added high-resolution HLA genotyping to study TCR occurrence patterns. Because of strong linkage in the cohort, roughly five DR-DQ haplotypes were treated as single units for association and clustering. An early release that covered several hundred HLA-typed donors contained about 300 gigabases of sequencing data and some 87 million unique TCR sequences. A later genetic analysis took genome-wide SNP genotypes for about 55% of the roughly 670 donors and used that subset as a discovery cohort. Using immunosequencing, the study profiled T cell repertoires from fewer than 850 subjects and related those repertoires to cytomegalovirus serostatus. On the study overall, not on this receptor specifically: Strong co-occurrence of HLA alleles, especially DR and DQ, made assigning TCR associations to individual alleles difficult. In both the original and validation cohorts, the classifier was reported to diagnose cytomegalovirus status with high specificity and sensitivity. A later genetic analysis reported fewer N-insertions in productive TCRs among donors in an Asian-associated ancestry cluster than the roughly 700-donor mean. Sequencing depth was assumed to be roughly uniform across donors in the presence/absence analyses, though that assumption may not hold. A further reported finding was that TCR beta sequences accurately predicted the HLA-A and HLA-B alleles for most subjects in the first cohort. Correlated functional status among segregating V segments might reflect linkage disequilibrium, but an unknown experimental factor could not be ruled out. Because HLA typing was missing for some donors at each locus, association tests included only the typed subset. In a later genetic analysis, a missense DCLRE1C variant was associated with V-gene and J-gene trimming of TCR beta chains, and the association was replicated in an independent cohort. The 87-base-pair reads could not distinguish some IMGT-functional V segments, including TRBV6-2 and TRBV6-3, so those segments were excluded. In a later analysis, HLA-associated TCR beta chains were found to be more clonally expanded and to have lower generation probabilities than equally common non-associated chains. The study listed approximately 150 TCR beta chains as associated with cytomegalovirus. A later analysis reported that several top co-occurrence clusters appeared linked to parvovirus B19, influenza, CMV and Epstein-Barr virus. A later analysis found that most CMV-associated TCR beta chains appeared HLA-restricted, with HLA associations seemingly driven largely by CMV exposure. In this cohort, only TCR beta chains were sequenced, and detectable features were limited by the absence of alpha or paired-chain data. It was suggested by the authors that the approach could potentially be generalized to other disease states and immunological phenotypes. Immune exposure information for the cohort was limited to CMV serostatus. An earlier analysis of 587 of the donors showed that most TCR beta V segments appeared in productive rearrangements either about 87% or about 30% of the time, which broadly matched IMGT annotations. The sequencing pipeline was judged likely to have produced a cluster of highly shared sequence variants as a technical artifact. About 15 rarely observed V segments, including chromosome 9 orphons, were excluded from the earlier analysis of a few hundred of the donors because counts were too low. In a later analysis, TCR association rates were found to vary across HLA loci, with the most associated TCRs seen for DRB1 alleles and the fewest for HLA-C alleles. Most TCR sequences were seen in very few donors, while some public TCRs were found in many individuals. Three of the identified cytomegalovirus-associated TCR beta chains were confirmed in vitro to be specific for cytomegalovirus antigens. Specific HLA alleles were associated with some 15,000 TCR beta sequences at a false discovery rate of 0.05 in a later analysis.

Comment on this clone: Its target antigen remains unknown.

The library relied on the immunoSEQ multiplex PCR assay. For the multiplex PCR, a mixture combining 60 forward primers for TCR Vbeta segments and 13 reverse primers for TCR Jbeta segments was used. A multiplex PCR assay on genomic DNA amplified the CDR3 region of rearranged TCR beta genes. Amplified TCR beta libraries were sequenced as 87-base-pair reads on the Illumina HiSeq System. As for the original processing: A later analysis tallied roughly 78 million unique TCR beta chains across the 640 or so repertoires, and approximately 11 million of those chains were shared by two or more donors. Raw reads were error-corrected and collapsed into unique sequences by a nearest-neighbor algorithm in which closely related sequences were merged to remove PCR and sequencing errors. To assign V, D and J gene segments, CDR3 sequences were aligned to IMGT reference sequences. For a sequence to be retained, a match of at least six nucleotides to both a V gene segment and a J gene segment was required. Rearrangements were classified as productive when the CDR3 lacked stop codons and remained in frame with V and J, and all other rearrangements were classified as non-productive. CDR3 was defined by IMGT convention, running from the second conserved V-encoded cysteine to the conserved J-encoded phenylalanine. In an earlier analysis of around 540 of the donors, sequences lacking an unambiguous match to a single V gene segment were excluded. An earlier analysis of several hundred of the donors called V segments functional above 56.7% productive rearrangements and segregating when the between-donor standard deviation exceeded 5%. A statistical classification framework was built to diagnose cytomegalovirus status from the catalog of TCR beta chain sequences. A later analysis assigned V and J genes by comparing TCR nucleotide sequences with IMGT/GENE-DB human TR gene sequences. Using the TCRdist pipeline, a later analysis assigned CDR3 sequences along with most-parsimonious VDJ recombination scenarios. In a later analysis, every TCR beta chain was defined by the combination of its CDR3 amino acid sequence and its V-gene family, and reads without a unique V-gene family were dropped. As a way to deal with suspected cross-contamination and a sequencing artifact, a later analysis dropped 450 to 700 nucleotide sequences that were highly shared and had low generation probability. A later analysis calculated a clonal expansion index for each public chain from normalized within-repertoire ranks of inferred template counts. A later analysis computed generation probabilities with a VDJ recombination model fitted to out-of-frame rearrangements, and checked the results against IGoR. In a later analysis, TCR-TCR, TCR-HLA and TCR-CMV co-occurrence was scored with hypergeometric tests, and a repertoire-size bias correction was applied to TCR pairs. To estimate false discovery rates, a later analysis permuted the HLA or CMV assignments 20 times. In a later analysis, co-occurring TCRs were grouped using DBSCAN, and TCRdist sequence similarity was added for clustering within HLA-allele-positive subsets. Repertoires with fewer than 30,000 or more than 120,000 public chains, plus five repertoires with anomalous nucleotide sharing, were excluded from co-occurrence clustering. Sourced from immuneACCESS, this table was stored by TCRdb with only in-frame sequences that have V and J called. A share of the clones is absent; for the studies checked, an unresolved V gene accounts for under half, and the remainder has no known explanation. That table is the source of V, J and clone size, and D and trimming were worked out from the DNA. This sample's table lists over 75,000 clones. The ten biggest clones cover 0.58% of the sample.

The cohort was made up of approximately 700 healthy bone marrow donors. Cohort members were all nominally healthy when sampled, although unrecorded immune exposures were likely present. The donor was CMV seronegative and was included in the group of about 350 seronegative cohort members. A peripheral blood sample was collected from each donor, and TCR beta sequencing was performed on peripheral blood mononuclear cells. Genomic DNA extraction from the blood cell samples was performed with the Qiagen DNeasy Blood Extraction Kit. Trimming takes 6 bases off V and 6 bases off J; junction bases not matched to a gene: 8. The CDR1 and CDR2 encoded by the germline V gene (reference sequence) are MNHNY and SVGAGI. From the cysteine up to the phenylalanine, the CDR3 has a length of 14 residues. This entry keeps only the CDR3 DNA: 42 bases, framed from base 1.

This clonotype was obtained from a man between 45 and 60 years old in good health and CMV-seronegative. The chain employs TRBV6-6 and TRBJ2-3; 8 bases in the middle match TRBD2. Sample: PBMCs. The nucleotide sequence is given as TGTGCCAGCAGCCGGGGGGGGGCTTATGATACGCAGTATTTT. Translated, this gives CASSRGGAYDTQYF.